This TCR beta chain was observed in a study of cytomegalovirus exposure and HLA in healthy donors. Study summary: A prior study identified approximately 120 million unique TCR beta sequences from some 200 million T cells.

PCR was performed using 60 Vbeta and 13 Jbeta primers. The repertoire was sequenced with immunoSEQ multiplex PCR; TCRdb's copy has only in-frame clones and lacks some. The top ten clones hold around 4.3% of a sample with approximately 200,000 clones, around three quarters of them seen once. In germline, CDR1 is LGHNT, CDR2 FRNRAP. Trimming took 2 bases from V and 2 from J, leaving 6 bases between them. The CDR3 totals 13 residues. The sequencing input was PBMCs. The chain employs TRBV12-5 and TRBJ2-5; D is perhaps TRBD2 (5 bases). The TCR originated in a woman in her twenties or thirties in good health and CMV-seropositive. The chain's CDR3 is CASGLSGQETQYF. The CDR3 DNA reads as TGTGCTAGTGGTTTGAGCGGTCAAGAGACCCAGTACTTC.